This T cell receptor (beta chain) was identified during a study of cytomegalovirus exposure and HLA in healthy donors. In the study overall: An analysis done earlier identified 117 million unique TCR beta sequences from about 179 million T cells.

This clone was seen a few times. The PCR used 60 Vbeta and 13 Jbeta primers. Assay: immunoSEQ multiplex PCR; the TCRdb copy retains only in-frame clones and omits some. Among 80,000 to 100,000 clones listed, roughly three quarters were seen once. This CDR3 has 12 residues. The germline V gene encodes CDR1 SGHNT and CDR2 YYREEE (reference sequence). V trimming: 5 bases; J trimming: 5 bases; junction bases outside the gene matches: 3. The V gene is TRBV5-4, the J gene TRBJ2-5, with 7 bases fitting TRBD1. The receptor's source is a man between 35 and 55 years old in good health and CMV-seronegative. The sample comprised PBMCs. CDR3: CASSYRGETQYF. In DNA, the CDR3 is TGTGCCAGCAGTTACAGGGGTGAGACCCAGTACTTC.